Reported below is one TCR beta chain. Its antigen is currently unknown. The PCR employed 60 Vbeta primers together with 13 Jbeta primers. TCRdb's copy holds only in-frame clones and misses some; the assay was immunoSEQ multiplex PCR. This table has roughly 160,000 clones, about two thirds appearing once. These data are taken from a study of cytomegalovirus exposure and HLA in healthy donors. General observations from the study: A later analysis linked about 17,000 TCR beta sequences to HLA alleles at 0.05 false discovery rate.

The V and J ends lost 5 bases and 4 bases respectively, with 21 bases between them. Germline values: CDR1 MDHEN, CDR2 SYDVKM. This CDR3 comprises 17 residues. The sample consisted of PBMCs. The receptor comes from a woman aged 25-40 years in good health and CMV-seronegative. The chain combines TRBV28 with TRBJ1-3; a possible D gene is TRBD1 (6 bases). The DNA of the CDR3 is TGTGCCAGCAGTATTCACCGGACAGCAAAAGAGGGAAACACCATATATTTT. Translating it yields CASSIHRTAKEGNTIYF.